This entry describes one TCR beta chain. The antigen is not known. This specimen comes from a study of T cell responses to AZD1222 COVID-19 vaccine. The V and J ends lost 3 bases and 2 bases respectively, with 11 bases between them. CDR1 and CDR2 from the germline V gene are LGHNA and YNFKEQ. The CDR3 runs to 14 residues. Repertoires were generated with immunoSEQ multiplex PCR, while TCRdb's copy carries only in-frame clones and drops some. The profile shows about 120,000 clones, roughly 91% of them singletons. Study-level points and caveats: Among the donors, most were white British and more were female, and clonal diversity was possibly underestimated. Seropositive at baseline were only 5 to 7 AZD1222 recipients.

The sequences come from peripheral blood, collected 28 days after the second AZD1222 dose. The J gene is TRBJ2-7, the V gene TRBV4-2; D tentatively reads TRBD1 or TRBD2 (6 bases each). The clonotype was recovered from an adult who received the AZD1222 COVID-19 vaccine. CDR3 loop: CASSQGRTAYEQYF. For the CDR3, the DNA is TGTGCCAGCAGCCAGGGGAGGACAGCCTACGAGCAGTACTTC.